The source of this TCR beta chain is a study of blood T cell repertoires in COVID-19. In the study overall: In each case, the material was cDNA or gDNA derived from T cells, B-cell-depleted T cells, or PBMCs.

From germline, CDR1 is LGHNA and CDR2 YNFKEQ. This CDR3 contains 16 residues. Between the trimmed V and J ends, which lost 0 bases and 1 base, there was a span of 9 bases. Original methodology: For nucleated cells, counts were estimated from reference gene primer amplification. The assay was immunoSEQ multiplex PCR, and TCRdb's table has in-frame clones only and misses some. For V, J and clone size, that table is used; D and trimming come from the DNA. The sample contains around 300,000 clones, around 90% of which appear only once. The V and J genes are TRBV4-2 and TRBJ1-4; D perhaps matches TRBD1 (6 bases). The clonotype comes from a woman between 35 and 50 years old who had recovered from COVID-19. Sequencing used PBMCs or T cells enriched from blood (not recorded which). The CDR3 coding sequence is TGTGCCAGCAGCCAAGATAAGGGGGTAACTAATGAAAAACTGTTTTTT. The encoded protein is CASSQDKGVTNEKLFF.